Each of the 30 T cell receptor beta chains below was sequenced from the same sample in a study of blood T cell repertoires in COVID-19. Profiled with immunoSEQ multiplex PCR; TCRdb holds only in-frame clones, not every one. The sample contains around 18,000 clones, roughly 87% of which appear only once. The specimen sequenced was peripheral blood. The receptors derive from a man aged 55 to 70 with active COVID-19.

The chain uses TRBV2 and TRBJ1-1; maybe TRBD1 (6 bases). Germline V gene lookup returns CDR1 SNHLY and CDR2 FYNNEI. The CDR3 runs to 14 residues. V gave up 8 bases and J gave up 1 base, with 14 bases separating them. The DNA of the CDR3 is TGTGCCAGCCAGGCGGGGGGGCCGAACACTGAAGCTTTCTTT. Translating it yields CASQAGGPNTEAFF.

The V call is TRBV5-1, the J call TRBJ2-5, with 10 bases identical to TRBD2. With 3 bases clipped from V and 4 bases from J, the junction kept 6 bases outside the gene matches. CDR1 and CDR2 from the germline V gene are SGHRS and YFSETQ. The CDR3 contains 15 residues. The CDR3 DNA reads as TGCGCCAGCAGCTCCCTAGCGGGGGATGCAGAGACCCAGTACTTC. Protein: CASSSLAGDAETQYF.

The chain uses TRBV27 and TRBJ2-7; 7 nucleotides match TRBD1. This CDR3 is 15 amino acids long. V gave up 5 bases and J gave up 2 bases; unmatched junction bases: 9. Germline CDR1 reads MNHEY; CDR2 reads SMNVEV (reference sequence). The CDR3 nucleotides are TGTGCCAGCAGTCCCTACCCCGGGACAGCCTACGAGCAGTACTTC. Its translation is CASSPYPGTAYEQYF.

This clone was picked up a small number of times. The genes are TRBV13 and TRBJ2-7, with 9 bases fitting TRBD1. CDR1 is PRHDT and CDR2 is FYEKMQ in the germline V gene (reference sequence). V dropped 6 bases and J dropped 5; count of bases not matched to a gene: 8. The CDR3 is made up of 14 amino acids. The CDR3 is CASRNRDRAHEQYF. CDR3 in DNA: TGTGCCAGCAGAAACCGGGACAGGGCCCACGAGCAGTACTTC.

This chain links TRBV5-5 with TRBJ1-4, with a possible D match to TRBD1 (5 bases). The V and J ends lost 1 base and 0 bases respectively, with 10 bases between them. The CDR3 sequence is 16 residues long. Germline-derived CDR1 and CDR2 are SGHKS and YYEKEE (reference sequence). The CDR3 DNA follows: TGTGCCAGCAGCTTGACAGGATTTGCAACTAATGAAAAACTGTTTTTT. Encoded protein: CASSLTGFATNEKLFF.

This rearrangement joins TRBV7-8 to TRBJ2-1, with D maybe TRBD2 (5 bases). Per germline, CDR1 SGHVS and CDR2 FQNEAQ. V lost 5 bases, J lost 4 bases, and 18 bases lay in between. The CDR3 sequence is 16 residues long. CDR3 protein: CASSTTGFTGYNEQFF. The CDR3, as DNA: TGTGCCAGCAGCACCACCGGATTTACGGGATACAATGAGCAGTTCTTC.

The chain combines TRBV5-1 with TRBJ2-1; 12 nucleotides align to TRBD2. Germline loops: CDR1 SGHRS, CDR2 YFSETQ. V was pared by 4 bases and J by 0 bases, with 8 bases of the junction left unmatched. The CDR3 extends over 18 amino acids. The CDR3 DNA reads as TGCGCCAGCAGCCCGGGACTAGCGGGCCTGGGCTCCTACAATGAGCAGTTCTTC. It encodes CASSPGLAGLGSYNEQFF.

CDR3 loop: CASSDFTDTQYF. In DNA form, the CDR3 reads TGTGCCAGCAGCGACTTCACAGATACGCAGTATTTT. The rearrangement links TRBV9 to TRBJ2-3; D is uncertain. V was clipped by 3 bases and J by 2 bases, with 4 bases between them. CDR1 is SGDLS, CDR2 YYNGEE, per germline. The CDR3 has 12 residues.

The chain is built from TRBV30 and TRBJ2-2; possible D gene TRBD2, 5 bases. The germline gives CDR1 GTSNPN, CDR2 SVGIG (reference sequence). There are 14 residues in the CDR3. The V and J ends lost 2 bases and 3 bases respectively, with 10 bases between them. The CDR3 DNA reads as TGTGCCTGGAGTCCCACAGCGGACACCGGGGAGCTGTTTTTT. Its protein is CAWSPTADTGELFF.

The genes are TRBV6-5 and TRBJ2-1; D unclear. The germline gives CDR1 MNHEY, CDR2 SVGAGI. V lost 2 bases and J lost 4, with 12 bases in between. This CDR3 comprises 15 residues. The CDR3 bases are TGTGCCAGCAGTTACCAAGTGGGCCATTACAATGAGCAGTTCTTC. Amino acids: CASSYQVGHYNEQFF.

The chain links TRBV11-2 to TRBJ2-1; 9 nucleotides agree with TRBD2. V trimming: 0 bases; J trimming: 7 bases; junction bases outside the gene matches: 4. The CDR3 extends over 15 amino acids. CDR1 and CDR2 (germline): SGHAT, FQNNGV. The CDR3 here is CASSLEGLAGNEQFF. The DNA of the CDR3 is TGTGCCAGCAGCTTAGAGGGCCTAGCGGGAAATGAGCAGTTCTTC.

CDR3 DNA: TGTGCCAGCAGGGGAGTACCATTTTTCCGCTGGCGACTGCGTAGCTTAGCCAAAAACATTCAGTACTTC. Translating it yields CASRGVPFFRWRLRSLAKNIQYF. The V and J genes are TRBV27 and TRBJ2-4; a possible D gene is TRBD2 (5 bases). Germline V lookup: CDR1 MNHEY, CDR2 SMNVEV (reference sequence). The length of the CDR3 is 23 residues. Trimming cost V 6 bases and J 0 bases, with 36 bases left between them.

CDR3 DNA sequence: TGCGCCAGCAGCTTGGAGTCCAGAACAGATACGCAGTATTTT. Translating gives CASSLESRTDTQYF. The chain combines TRBV5-1 with TRBJ2-3; no reliable D call. V gave up 0 bases and J gave up 3 bases, with 8 bases separating them. The length of the CDR3 is 14 residues. Germline lookup yields CDR1 SGHRS and CDR2 YFSETQ.

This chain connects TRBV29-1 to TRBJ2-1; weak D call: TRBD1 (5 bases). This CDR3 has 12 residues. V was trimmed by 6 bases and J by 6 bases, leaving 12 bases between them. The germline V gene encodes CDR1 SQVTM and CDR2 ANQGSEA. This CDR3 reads CSVPRVGNEQFF. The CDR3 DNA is TGCAGCGTCCCCAGGGTAGGCAATGAGCAGTTCTTC.

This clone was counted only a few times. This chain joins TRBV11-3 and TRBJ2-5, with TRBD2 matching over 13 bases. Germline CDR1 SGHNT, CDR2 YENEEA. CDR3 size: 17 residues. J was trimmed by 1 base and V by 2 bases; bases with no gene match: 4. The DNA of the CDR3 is TGTGCCAGCAGCTTATTCGGGACTAGCGGGATCCAAGAGACCCAGTACTTC. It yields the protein CASSLFGTSGIQETQYF.

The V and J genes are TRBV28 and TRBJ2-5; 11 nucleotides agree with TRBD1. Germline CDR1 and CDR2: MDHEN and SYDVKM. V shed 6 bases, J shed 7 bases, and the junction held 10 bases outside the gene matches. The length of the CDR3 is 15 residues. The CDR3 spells CASRSGTGGAGTQYF. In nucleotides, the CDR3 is TGTGCCAGCAGATCCGGGACAGGGGGAGCGGGGACCCAGTACTTC.

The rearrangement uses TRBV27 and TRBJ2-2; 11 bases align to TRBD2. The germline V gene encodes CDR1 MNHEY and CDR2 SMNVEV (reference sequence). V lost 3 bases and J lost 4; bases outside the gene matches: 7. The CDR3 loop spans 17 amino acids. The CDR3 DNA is TGTGCCAGCAGTTTGCTCCCTAGCGGGGGGCCCACCGGGGAGCTGTTTTTT. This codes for CASSLLPSGGPTGELFF.

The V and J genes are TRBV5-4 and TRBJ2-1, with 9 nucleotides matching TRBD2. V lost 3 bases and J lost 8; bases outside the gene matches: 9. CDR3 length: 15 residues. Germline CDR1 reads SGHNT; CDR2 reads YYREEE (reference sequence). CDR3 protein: CASSSFAGGRYEQFF. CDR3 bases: TGTGCCAGCAGCTCTTTCGCGGGGGGGCGTTATGAGCAGTTCTTC.

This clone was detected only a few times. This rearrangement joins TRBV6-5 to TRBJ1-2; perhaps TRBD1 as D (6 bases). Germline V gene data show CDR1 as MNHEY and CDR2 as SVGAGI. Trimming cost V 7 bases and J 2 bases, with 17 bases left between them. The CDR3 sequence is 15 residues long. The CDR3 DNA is TGTGCCAGCACCAACCGGGACACCAGAAACTATGGCTACACCTTC. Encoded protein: CASTNRDTRNYGYTF.

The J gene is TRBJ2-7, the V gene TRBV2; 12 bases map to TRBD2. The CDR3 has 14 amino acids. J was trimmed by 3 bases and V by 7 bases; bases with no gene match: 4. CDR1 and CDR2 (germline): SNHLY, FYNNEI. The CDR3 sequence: CASNLLAGGYEQYF. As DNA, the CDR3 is TGTGCCAGCAATTTACTAGCGGGAGGCTACGAGCAGTACTTC.

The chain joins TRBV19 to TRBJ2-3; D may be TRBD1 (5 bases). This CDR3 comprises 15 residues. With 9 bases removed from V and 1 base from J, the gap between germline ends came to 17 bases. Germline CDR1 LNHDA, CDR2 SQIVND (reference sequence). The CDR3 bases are TGTGCCAGCACCGCGTGGACACAGGGCACAGATACGCAGTATTTT. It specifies CASTAWTQGTDTQYF.

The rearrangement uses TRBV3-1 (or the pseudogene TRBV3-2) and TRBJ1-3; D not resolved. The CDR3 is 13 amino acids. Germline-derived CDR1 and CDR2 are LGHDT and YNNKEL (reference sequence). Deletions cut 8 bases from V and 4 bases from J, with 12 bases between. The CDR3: CASSVRRGNTIYF. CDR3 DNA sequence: TGTGCCAGCTCCGTTCGGAGAGGAAACACCATATATTTT.

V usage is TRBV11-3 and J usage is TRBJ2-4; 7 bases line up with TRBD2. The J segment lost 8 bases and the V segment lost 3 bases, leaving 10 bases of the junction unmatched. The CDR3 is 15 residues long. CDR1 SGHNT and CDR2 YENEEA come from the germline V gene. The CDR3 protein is CASSLGRGDFDIQYF. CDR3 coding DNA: TGTGCCAGCAGCTTGGGTCGGGGGGACTTCGACATTCAGTACTTC.

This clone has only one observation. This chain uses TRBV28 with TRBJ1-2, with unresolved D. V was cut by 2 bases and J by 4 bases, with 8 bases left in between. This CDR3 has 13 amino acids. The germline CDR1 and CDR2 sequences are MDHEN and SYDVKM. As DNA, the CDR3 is TGTGCCAGCAGTTTAGGGAGCCCCTATGGCTACACCTTC. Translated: CASSLGSPYGYTF.

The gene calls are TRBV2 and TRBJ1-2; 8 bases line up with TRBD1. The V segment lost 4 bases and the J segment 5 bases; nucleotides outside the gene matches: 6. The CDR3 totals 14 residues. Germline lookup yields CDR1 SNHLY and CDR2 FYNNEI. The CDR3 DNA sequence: TGTGCCAGCAGTGGAGAACAGGGGGTTTATGGCTACACCTTC. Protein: CASSGEQGVYGYTF.

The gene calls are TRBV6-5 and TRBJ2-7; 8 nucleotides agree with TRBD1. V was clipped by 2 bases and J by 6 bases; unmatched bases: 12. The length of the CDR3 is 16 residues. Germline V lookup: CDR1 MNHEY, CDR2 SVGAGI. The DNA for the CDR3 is TGTGCCAGCAGTTACCGACCCGGACAGGGAGGAGGCGAGCAGTACTTC. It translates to CASSYRPGQGGGEQYF.

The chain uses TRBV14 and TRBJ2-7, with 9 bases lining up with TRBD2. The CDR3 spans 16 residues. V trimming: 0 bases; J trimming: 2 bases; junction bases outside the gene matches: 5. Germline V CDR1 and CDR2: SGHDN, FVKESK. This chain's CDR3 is CASSQDRLAGAYEQYF. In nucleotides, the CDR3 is TGTGCCAGCAGCCAAGATAGGTTAGCGGGAGCCTACGAGCAGTACTTC.

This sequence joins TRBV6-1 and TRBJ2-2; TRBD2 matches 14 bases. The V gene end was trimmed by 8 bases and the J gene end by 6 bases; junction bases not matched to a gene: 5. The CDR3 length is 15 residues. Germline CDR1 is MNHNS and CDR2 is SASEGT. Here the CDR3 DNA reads TGTGCCAGCTCTCTGACTAGCGGGGGGGCCGGGGAGCTGTTTTTT. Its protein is CASSLTSGGAGELFF.

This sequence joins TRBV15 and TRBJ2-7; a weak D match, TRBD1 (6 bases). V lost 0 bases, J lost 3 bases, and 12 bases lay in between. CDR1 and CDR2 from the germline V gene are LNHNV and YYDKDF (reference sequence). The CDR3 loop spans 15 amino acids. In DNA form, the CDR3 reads TGTGCCACCAGCAGAGAAAGGGGGTTAGTCTACGAGCAGTACTTC. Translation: CATSRERGLVYEQYF.

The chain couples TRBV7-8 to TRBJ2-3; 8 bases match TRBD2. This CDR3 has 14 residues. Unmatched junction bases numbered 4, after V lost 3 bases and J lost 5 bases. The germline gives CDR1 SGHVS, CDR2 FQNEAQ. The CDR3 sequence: CASSFGLARDTQYF. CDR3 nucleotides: TGTGCCAGCAGCTTTGGACTAGCCAGAGATACGCAGTATTTT.